The 23 T cell receptor beta chains reported below all come from one sample, sequenced in a study of blood T cell repertoires in COVID-19. The assay was immunoSEQ multiplex PCR, and TCRdb's table has in-frame clones only and misses some. This sample carries about 140,000 clones, 88% of them seen once, and the ten largest clones take roughly a tenth. The source material was peripheral blood. The receptors shown here come from a man in his fifties or sixties with active or convalescent COVID-19.

CDR3 protein: CASSGGLAAYNEQFF. CDR3 nucleotides: TGCGCCAGCAGCGGAGGACTAGCGGCGTACAATGAGCAGTTCTTC. The chain carries TRBV5-1 and TRBJ2-1; TRBD2 matches 10 bases. This CDR3 spans 15 amino acids. Unmatched junction bases numbered 5, after V lost 4 bases and J lost 4 bases. Germline CDR1 reads SGHRS; CDR2 reads YFSETQ.

The CDR3 reads CASSHSAAGTAYEQYF. Here the CDR3 DNA reads TGTGCCAGCAGCCATTCCGCGGCCGGGACAGCGTACGAGCAGTACTTC. The genes are TRBV4-2 and TRBJ2-7; 7 bases fit TRBD1. The CDR3 contains 16 residues. CDR1 LGHNA and CDR2 YNFKEQ come from the germline V gene. J lost 4 bases, V lost 3 bases, and 12 bases had no gene match.

The V and J genes are TRBV6-5 and TRBJ1-4, with D maybe TRBD1 (5 bases). Germline CDR1 and CDR2: MNHEY and SVGAGI. The CDR3 extends over 14 amino acids. Trimming took 2 bases from V and 8 from J, leaving 12 bases between them. In nucleotides, the CDR3 is TGTGCCAGCAGTTACGGGGGGGTTGGGGAAAAACTGTTTTTT. This sequence encodes CASSYGGVGEKLFF.

The chain couples TRBV4-3 to TRBJ2-3; 8 bases map to TRBD2. CDR3 size: 17 residues. Trimming took 0 bases from V and 1 from J; bases not matched to a gene: 6. Germline V CDR1 and CDR2: LGHNA, YSLEER. CDR3 sequence reads: CASSQDRSGSGTDTQYF. The CDR3 bases are TGCGCCAGCAGCCAAGATAGGAGCGGGAGTGGCACAGATACGCAGTATTTT.

The rearrangement joins TRBV6-2 or TRBV6-3 to TRBJ2-6, with D perhaps TRBD1 (5 bases). Per the germline V gene, CDR1 is MNHEY and CDR2 is SVGEGT. This CDR3 is 15 amino acids long. Trimming cost V 2 bases and J 4 bases, with 9 bases left between them. CDR3 coding DNA: TGTGCCAGCAGTTACCAGGGTTCAGGGGCCAACGTCCTGACTTTC. Its protein product is CASSYQGSGANVLTF.

V usage is TRBV7-8 and J usage is TRBJ2-7, with D tentatively TRBD1 (5 bases). In germline, CDR1 is SGHVS, CDR2 FQNEAQ. The CDR3 runs to 15 residues. Trimming cost V 1 base and J 7 bases, with 17 bases left between them. Written as DNA, the CDR3 is TGTGCCAGCAGCTTAGTGGGCGGACAAATCGGGGAGCAGTACTTC. Protein: CASSLVGGQIGEQYF. Full variable domain (rest looked up from reference TRBV7-8 and TRBJ2-7): GAGVSQSPRYKVAKRGQDVALRCDPISGHVSLFWYQQALGQGPEFLTYFQNEAQLDKSGLPSDRFFAERPEGSVSTLKIQRTQQEDSAVYLCASSLVGGQIGEQYFGPGTRLTVT.

The chain employs TRBV28 and TRBJ2-1, with D possibly matching TRBD2 (6 bases). The CDR3 contains 15 residues. The V gene lost 2 bases and the J gene lost 0 bases, with 8 bases spanning the gap. The germline gives CDR1 MDHEN, CDR2 SYDVKM. This chain's CDR3 is CASSLRRDSYNEQFF. DNA of the CDR3: TGTGCCAGCAGTTTAAGGCGGGACTCCTACAATGAGCAGTTCTTC.

The CDR3 sequence is CASSLRQGAGETQYF. CDR3 bases: TGTGCCAGCAGTTTGCGGCAGGGGGCTGGCGAGACCCAGTACTTC. This chain joins TRBV27 and TRBJ2-5, with 8 bases matching TRBD1. Germline CDR1 reads MNHEY; CDR2 reads SMNVEV (reference sequence). V lost 3 bases to trimming and J lost 5 bases; unmatched junction nucleotides: 8. The CDR3 is made up of 15 amino acids.

This chain links TRBV6-5 with TRBJ1-2; 7 bases line up with TRBD1. The CDR3 has 13 amino acids. CDR1 is MNHEY and CDR2 is SVGAGI in the germline V gene. Trimming at V came to 6 bases and at J to 4 bases, leaving 5 bases not matched to a gene. The CDR3 bases are TGTGCCAGCAGACCACAGGGGACCTATGGCTACACCTTC. Amino acid sequence: CASRPQGTYGYTF.

This chain joins TRBV6-6 and TRBJ1-3; TRBD1 agrees at 10 bases. V lost 4 bases to trimming and J lost 15 bases; unmatched junction nucleotides: 6. The CDR3 loop spans 12 amino acids. CDR1 and CDR2 from the germline V gene are MNHNY and SVGAGI (reference sequence). The CDR3 protein is CASSSRQGAGYF. CDR3 in DNA: TGTGCCAGCAGTTCAAGACAGGGGGCGGGATATTTT.

The CDR3: CASSQERLAGGPGSDTQYF. The CDR3 DNA follows: TGTGCCAGCAGCCAAGAGAGGCTAGCGGGAGGGCCGGGTTCAGATACGCAGTATTTT. The rearrangement uses TRBV3-1 (or the pseudogene TRBV3-2) and TRBJ2-3; 12 bases map to TRBD2. V shed 0 bases, J shed 4 bases, and the junction held 11 bases outside the gene matches. CDR3 length: 19 residues. CDR1 and CDR2 from the germline V gene are LGHDT and YNNKEL (reference sequence).

This clone came up a few times. In nucleotides, the CDR3 is TGTGCCAGCAGTGAAAGGAGGGAGGCAACTAATGAAAAACTGTTTTTT. Its translation is CASSERREATNEKLFF. This chain connects TRBV6-1 to TRBJ1-4; D gene uncertain. The length of the CDR3 is 16 residues. V was trimmed by 2 bases and J by 0 bases, leaving 10 bases between them. In germline, CDR1 is MNHNS, CDR2 SASEGT.

This chain uses TRBV9 with TRBJ2-2; 8 positions agree with TRBD2. CDR3 size: 16 residues. Germline CDR1 is SGDLS and CDR2 is YYNGEE. Losses at the gene ends were 0 bases for V and 5 bases for J; bases not matched to a gene: 6. In DNA, the CDR3 is TGTGCCAGCAGCGTAGCGGGGGGGCATGGTACCGGGGAGCTGTTTTTT. It is translated as CASSVAGGHGTGELFF.

CDR3 DNA sequence: TGTGCCATCAGCTACGGCGGGGACGGCTATGGCTACACCTTC. Encoded protein: CAISYGGDGYGYTF. This rearrangement joins TRBV10-3 to TRBJ1-2, with D perhaps TRBD1 (5 bases). Germline V CDR1 and CDR2: ENHRY, SYGVKD. This CDR3 region has 14 residues. V dropped 6 bases and J dropped 4 bases, with 15 bases sitting between them.

This clone was observed once. V gene TRBV5-4 combines with J gene TRBJ1-1; possible D gene TRBD1, 5 bases. CDR1 SGHNT and CDR2 YYREEE come from the germline V gene (reference sequence). Between the trimmed V and J ends, which lost 0 bases and 3 bases, there was a span of 9 bases. This CDR3 is built from 14 residues. The CDR3 bases are TGTGCCAGCAGCTTGGCCAGGGAGGACACTGAAGCTTTCTTT. Translation gives CASSLAREDTEAFF.

In regard to this clone: Other DNA sequences in this specimen translate into the identical CDR3. The V and J genes are TRBV3-1 (or the pseudogene TRBV3-2) and TRBJ1-1; D not certain. This CDR3 spans 11 amino acids. The germline V gene has CDR1 LGHDT and CDR2 YNNKEL (reference sequence). The V and J ends lost 6 bases and 6 bases respectively, with 8 bases between them. CDR3 sequence: CASRGGAEAFF. CDR3 sequence (DNA): TGTGCCAGCAGGGGTGGAGCTGAAGCTTTCTTT.

The chain recombines TRBV7-9 with TRBJ1-1, with 10 bases identical to TRBD1. V gave up 0 bases and J gave up 8 bases; unmatched junction bases: 3. In germline, CDR1 is SEHNR, CDR2 FQNEAQ (reference sequence). CDR3 length equals 14 residues. The CDR3 DNA reads as TGTGCCAGCAGCTTAGCCGCGGGACAGGGGGAAGCTTTCTTT. This codes for CASSLAAGQGEAFF.

In its sample, this clone was seen many times. The gene calls are TRBV14 and TRBJ2-1, with TRBD2 identical over 8 bases. Germline values: CDR1 SGHDN, CDR2 FVKESK. The length of the CDR3 is 18 residues. V was pared by 0 bases and J by 3 bases, with 10 bases of the junction left unmatched. CDR3 residues: CASSQDLAGFPLYNEQFF. The CDR3 DNA reads as TGTGCCAGCAGCCAAGACTTAGCGGGATTCCCCCTCTACAATGAGCAGTTCTTC.

The chain has TRBV7-2 and TRBJ2-5; D remains unclear. Trimming cost V 4 bases and J 2 bases, with 8 bases left between them. The germline gives CDR1 SGHTA, CDR2 FQGNSA. CDR3 size: 13 residues. The CDR3 sequence: CASSYLPQETQYF. The CDR3 DNA is TGTGCCAGCAGCTATCTACCTCAAGAGACCCAGTACTTC. The full variable domain, rest sourced from reference TRBV7-2 and TRBJ2-5, is GAGVSQSPSNKVTEKGKDVELRCDPISGHTALYWYRQSLGQGLEFLIYFQGNSAPDKSGLPSDRFSAERTGGSVSTLTIQRTQQEDSAVYLCASSYLPQETQYFGPGTRLLVL.

The chain is built from TRBV5-1 and TRBJ1-1, with 12 bases identical to TRBD1. The CDR3 contains 16 residues. Germline V gives CDR1 SGHRS, CDR2 YFSETQ. V was clipped by 7 bases and J by 5 bases; unmatched bases: 12. The CDR3 bases are TGCGCCAGCCGTTCCGGGACAGGGGGCCCGGGGACTGAAGCTTTCTTT. The encoded protein is CASRSGTGGPGTEAFF.

To note about this clone: The sample contains more than one DNA sequence encoding this CDR3. This chain connects TRBV5-1 to TRBJ2-3; 7 positions match TRBD1. There are 15 residues in the CDR3. CDR1 is SGHRS and CDR2 is YFSETQ in the germline V gene. The junction had 8 bases not matched to a gene; V was cut back by 7 bases and J by 0 bases. As DNA, the CDR3 is TGCGCCAGCTCTTCCGGGACAGTTAGCACAGATACGCAGTATTTT. Translation: CASSSGTVSTDTQYF.

The V call is TRBV19, the J call TRBJ1-5; a possible D gene is TRBD1 (5 bases). The CDR3 is 15 residues long. The V gene lost 4 bases and the J gene lost 4 bases, with 14 bases spanning the gap. Per the germline V gene, CDR1 is LNHDA and CDR2 is SQIVND (reference sequence). The CDR3 protein is CASSRGDAGNQPQHF. The CDR3 nucleotides read TGTGCCAGTAGTAGGGGGGACGCGGGAAATCAGCCCCAGCATTTT.

The chain is built from TRBV19 and TRBJ1-1; a possible D gene is TRBD1 (5 bases). V lost 3 bases and J lost 8, with 19 bases in between. This CDR3 is 15 amino acids long. Germline V gene data show CDR1 as LNHDA and CDR2 as SQIVND (reference sequence). Written as DNA, the CDR3 is TGTGCCAGTAGTATTAGCAGGGTGGCATCAGGAGAAGCTTTCTTT. Translating it yields CASSISRVASGEAFF.